A single sample gave rise to the 13 T cell receptor beta chains below, sequenced in a study of T-cell reconstitution after alpha-beta-depleted transplantation in children. Researchers prepared the TCRbeta library using unique molecular identifiers, the study reports. MiXCR, run by TCRdb on the PCR reads, gives a single entry per CDR3 protein. In the table there are 800,000 to 1,000,000 distinct CDR3 sequences, about 29% of which are singletons. This specimen was PBMCs, mostly from graft donor cells, taken 360 days after TCRalphabeta/CD19-depleted stem cell transplant. These receptors were taken from a boy in the first two years of life who had a stem cell transplant for SCID, so the T cells may come from the graft donor.

The rearrangement uses TRBV27 and TRBJ2-6, with D perhaps matching TRBD1 (5 bases). Germline V gives CDR1 MNHEY, CDR2 SMNVEV (reference sequence). V was cut by 5 bases and J by 0 bases, with 17 bases left in between. CDR3 length: 18 residues. CDR3 residues: CASSPRQFPSSGANVLTF. In DNA, the CDR3 is TGTGCCAGCAGTCCACGACAGTTTCCCAGCTCTGGGGCCAACGTCCTGACTTTC.

The J gene is TRBJ2-3, the V gene TRBV10-3; D perhaps matches TRBD2 (5 bases). The CDR3 length is 15 residues. Trimming took 10 bases from V and 0 from J, leaving 17 bases between them. The germline V gene has CDR1 ENHRY and CDR2 SYGVKD. CDR3 sequence (DNA): TGTGCCACCGCGCTAAACGGGGAGAGCACAGATACGCAGTATTTT. Its translation: CATALNGESTDTQYF.

This rearrangement joins TRBV5-4 to TRBJ2-1, with 10 bases identical to TRBD2. Trimming took 4 bases from V and 5 from J; bases not matched to a gene: 12. Germline V gives CDR1 SGHNT, CDR2 YYREEE (reference sequence). The CDR3 sequence is 17 residues long. In nucleotides, the CDR3 is TGTGCCAGCAGCCGAACCCTTAGCGGGGGGCCTGACAATGAGCAGTTCTTC. Encoded protein: CASSRTLSGGPDNEQFF.

This clonotype has a handful of counts. This sequence joins TRBV20-1 and TRBJ1-3; D remains ambiguous. Germline assignment: CDR1 DFQATT and CDR2 SNEGSKA (reference sequence). The CDR3 has 14 residues. The V end lost 0 bases, the J end lost 0 bases, and 6 bases lay between the germline ends. The chain's CDR3 is CSARETVSGNTIYF. For the CDR3, the DNA is TGCAGTGCTAGAGAAACAGTCTCTGGAAACACCATATATTTT.

This clonotype appeared a few times. The chain couples TRBV6-5 to TRBJ2-7; D not resolved. V lost 0 bases and J lost 5, with 11 bases in between. The germline gives CDR1 MNHEY, CDR2 SVGAGI. The CDR3 totals 14 residues. This CDR3 reads CASSYSTIRDEQYF. The CDR3, as DNA: TGTGCCAGCAGTTACTCGACGATCCGGGACGAGCAGTACTTC.

This chain links TRBV7-2 with TRBJ1-5, with D possibly being TRBD1 (5 bases). Germline CDR1 reads SGHTA; CDR2 reads FQGNSA. This CDR3 spans 14 amino acids. Trimming shortened V by 1 base and J by 12 bases, and 16 bases separated the two germline ends. For the CDR3, the DNA is TGTGCCAGCAGCTTAGAGGGCGGAATCAGGGTCCAGCATTTT. This gives the protein CASSLEGGIRVQHF.

The J gene is TRBJ2-5, the V gene TRBV3-1; D might be TRBD2 (6 bases). CDR3 size: 16 residues. In germline, CDR1 is LGHDT, CDR2 YNNKEL (reference sequence). The germline V and J ends were trimmed by 0 bases and 3 bases, with 14 bases remaining between them. The CDR3 DNA reads as TGTGCCAGCAGCCAAGAGTACCTACTAGCCAAAGAGACCCAGTACTTC. This codes for CASSQEYLLAKETQYF.

This chain connects TRBV6-6 to TRBJ1-2, with 9 positions matching TRBD1. J was trimmed by 6 bases and V by 5 bases; bases with no gene match: 4. The germline V gene encodes CDR1 MNHNY and CDR2 SVGAGI (reference sequence). The length of the CDR3 is 13 residues. In DNA, the CDR3 is TGTGCCAGCAGTACCGGACAGGGGCATGGCTACACCTTC. Translating gives CASSTGQGHGYTF.

This clonotype has a handful of counts. The chain joins TRBV29-1 to TRBJ2-3; 9 positions agree with TRBD1. The CDR3 has 15 residues. V dropped 6 bases and J dropped 2; count of bases not matched to a gene: 9. Germline V gene sequence: CDR1 SQVTM, CDR2 ANQGSEA. As DNA, the CDR3 is TGCAGCGTGAAACCCGGGACAGGGATCACAGATACGCAGTATTTT. Translated, it gives CSVKPGTGITDTQYF.

In this sample, this clonotype turned up many times. The V and J genes are TRBV5-1 and TRBJ1-1; 9 nucleotides match TRBD1. This CDR3 comprises 14 residues. J was trimmed by 1 base and V by 4 bases; bases with no gene match: 2. Germline assignment: CDR1 SGHRS and CDR2 YFSETQ. In DNA, the CDR3 is TGCGCCAGCAGCCCGGGACAGGGGAACACTGAAGCTTTCTTT. It codes for CASSPGQGNTEAFF.

The chain combines TRBV5-1 with TRBJ1-1; tentatively, D is TRBD1 (6 bases). Looked up from germline, CDR1 is SGHRS and CDR2 is YFSETQ. V lost 4 bases, J lost 4 bases, and 14 bases lay in between. CDR3 length: 14 residues. CDR3 amino acids: CASSADTRGTEAFF. Written as DNA, the CDR3 is TGCGCCAGCAGCGCGGACACCAGGGGCACTGAAGCTTTCTTT.

The chain links TRBV12-3 or TRBV12-4 to TRBJ1-1; D unresolved. This CDR3 region has 14 residues. V was cut by 5 bases and J by 4 bases, with 14 bases left in between. The CDR3 protein is CASSPRQRGTEAFF. The CDR3 nucleotides are TGTGCCAGCAGTCCTCGCCAACGGGGCACTGAAGCTTTCTTT.

The rearrangement joins TRBV7-9 to TRBJ2-7, with TRBD1 matching over 7 bases. This CDR3 spans 13 amino acids. Germline CDR1 SEHNR, CDR2 FQNEAQ (reference sequence). Trimming removed 3 bases from V and 6 bases from J; junction bases left unmatched: 5. In DNA, the CDR3 is TGTGCCAGCAGCTTGATACAGGGGAGCGAGCAGTACTTC. Protein sequence: CASSLIQGSEQYF.